This T cell receptor beta chain was obtained from a study of early stage breast cancer tumors. General study findings and limits: Blood repertoires resembled normal breast more than tumor. Chain pairing and CD4, CD8 or FOXP3 expression were not captured.

CDR1 is SGHDN and CDR2 is FVKESK in the germline V gene. V lost 2 bases, J lost 6 bases, and 7 bases lay in between. The CDR3 totals 13 residues. Each sample had two DNA replicates, roughly 0.5 ug blood or about 1.5 ug tissue. The table came from immunoSEQ multiplex PCR; TCRdb's copy has only in-frame clones and leaves some out. The table records roughly 25,000 clones, over 60% of them present only once. Note on this clone: Antigen specificity is unknown.

Sequencing was performed on breast tumor tissue. The chain has TRBV14 and TRBJ1-4; D is undetermined. The clonotype originates from a person between 60 and 70 years old with breast cancer. The CDR3 loop reads CASSQYGDEKLFF. The CDR3 DNA is TGTGCCAGCAGCCAATACGGGGATGAAAAACTGTTTTTT.